The 10 T cell receptor beta chains below come from one sample, sequenced in a study of immune cell composition in non-small cell lung cancer (dated by TCRdb to about 2017). The library was built by means of the immunoSEQ multiplex PCR assay. TCRdb mirrors the immuneACCESS table, restricted to in-frame sequences. Some clones are absent from its copies; in checked studies, under half trace to an unresolved V gene, and the reason for the others is unknown. A total of over 5,000 clones appear in this sample, 60% to 85% of them only once. 5.8% of the sample lies in the top ten. Normal lung samples came from the same patient and were non-adjacent lung tissue collected as far from the tumour as possible, with a minimum distance of 3 cm. The sample consisted of non-adjacent lung tissue. The receptors derive from a human donor with non-small cell lung cancer.

The V call is TRBV5-6, the J call TRBJ2-7, with 7 positions matching TRBD1. This CDR3 is built from 14 residues. Per the germline V gene, CDR1 is SGHDT and CDR2 is YYEEEE. V shed 1 base and J 2 bases; nucleotides not matched to a gene: 3. The CDR3 DNA sequence: TGTGCCAGCAGCTTGCGGGACAGCCCCTACGAGCAGTACTTC. It codes for CASSLRDSPYEQYF.

The rearrangement joins TRBV7-2 to TRBJ2-2; D gene unclear. The CDR3 contains 14 residues. CDR1 is SGHTA, CDR2 FQGNSA, per germline. Trimming removed 4 bases from V and 1 base from J, with 7 bases in between. CDR3 nucleotide sequence: TGTGCCAGCAGCTCACTATGGAACACCGGGGAGCTGTTTTTT. This sequence encodes CASSSLWNTGELFF.

This chain links TRBV19 with TRBJ2-5; D might be TRBD1 (6 bases). Germline lookup yields CDR1 LNHDA and CDR2 SQIVND (reference sequence). CDR3 length equals 16 residues. The V end lost 7 bases, the J end lost 4 bases, and 22 bases lay between the germline ends. CDR3 region: CASTNLSGTKRETQYF. CDR3 DNA: TGTGCCAGTACTAATTTGTCGGGGACAAAGCGAGAGACCCAGTACTTC. The full variable domain, completed using reference TRBV19 and TRBJ2-5, is DGGITQSPKYLFRKEGQNVTLSCEQNLNHDAMYWYRQDPGQGLRLIYYSQIVNDFQKGDIAEGYSVSREKKESFPLTVTSAQKNPTAFYLCASTNLSGTKRETQYFGPGTRLLVL.

The chain employs TRBV28 and TRBJ1-3, with D possibly matching TRBD1 (6 bases). The germline CDR1 and CDR2 sequences are MDHEN and SYDVKM. The V and J ends lost 4 bases and 2 bases respectively, with 12 bases between them. This CDR3 contains 15 residues. This chain's CDR3 is CASSSQGTAGNTIYF. In DNA, the CDR3 is TGTGCCAGCAGTTCCCAGGGGACGGCTGGAAACACCATATATTTT.

The rearrangement uses TRBV30 and TRBJ2-3; TRBD1 is a possible D gene (6 bases). This CDR3 is built from 15 residues. Germline V gives CDR1 GTSNPN, CDR2 SVGIG (reference sequence). V was shortened by 5 bases and J by 0 bases, with 15 bases between the two germline ends. CDR3: CAWQFGQSSTDTQYF. DNA for the CDR3: TGTGCCTGGCAATTCGGACAGTCCAGCACAGATACGCAGTATTTT.

This clone was seen once. This rearrangement joins TRBV28 to TRBJ1-4; TRBD1 agrees at 9 bases. The length of the CDR3 is 15 residues. Trimming cost V 6 bases and J 6 bases; bases outside gene matches: 8. Germline values: CDR1 MDHEN, CDR2 SYDVKM. DNA of the CDR3: TGTGCCAGCAGCCTCGTGACAGGGGGATATGAAAAACTGTTTTTT. Its protein product is CASSLVTGGYEKLFF.

This clone was found once. The chain links TRBV5-8 to TRBJ1-4; a weak D match, TRBD1 (5 bases). Trimming left V 1 base short and J 5 bases short, with 12 bases between. Germline CDR1 is SGHTS and CDR2 is YDEGEE. The CDR3 runs to 15 residues. The CDR3 region is CASSLTGGGNEKLFF. The CDR3 nucleotides read TGTGCCAGCAGCTTGACAGGCGGGGGGAATGAAAAACTGTTTTTT.

The chain has TRBV7-9 and TRBJ1-1, with D hard to call. From germline, CDR1 is SEHNR and CDR2 FQNEAQ (reference sequence). V lost 4 bases to trimming and J lost 5 bases, with 17 bases between them. CDR3 length equals 15 residues. The DNA for the CDR3 is TGTGCCAGCAGCTCTGTCAGGAAAACAAGGACTGAAGCTTTCTTT. This sequence encodes CASSSVRKTRTEAFF.

This clone was found a few times. For the CDR3, the DNA is TGTGCCAGCAGAGTAACAGGGTATTCTGAAGCTTTCTTT. Translation gives CASRVTGYSEAFF. The chain combines TRBV2 with TRBJ1-1; TRBD1 is a possible D gene (6 bases). The CDR3 runs to 13 residues. Trimming removed 6 bases at V and 6 bases at J, with 14 bases between. Germline CDR1 SNHLY, CDR2 FYNNEI.

This sequence joins TRBV6-5 and TRBJ2-7, with D possibly TRBD1 on 7 matching bases. This CDR3 is 14 amino acids long. Per the germline V gene, CDR1 is MNHEY and CDR2 is SVGAGI. Trimming stripped 5 bases from V and 6 bases from J, with 17 bases between. The CDR3 DNA sequence: TGTGCCAGCAGTCCTCGACAGGGACTTCTCGAGCAGTACTTC. This encodes CASSPRQGLLEQYF.